Listed here are 27 T cell receptor beta chains from one sample, sequenced in a study of radiation and T cells in renal cell carcinoma (dated by TCRdb to 2018 to 2021). The library came from the immunoSEQ multiplex PCR assay. TCRdb obtained this table from immuneACCESS and retained in-frame rearrangements with V and J assigned. These tables miss some clones; where compared with another copy, unresolved V genes account for less than half of the shortfall, and the remainder is unexplained. For this sample the table gives about 150,000 clones, of which approximately 86% were detected only once. In total, the top ten clones hold roughly 17% of the sample. The sample's time point, from its label and the paper: blood 4 weeks post-SBRT, at nephrectomy. According to the study, the label for this sample's treatment or condition signals: 15 Gy SBRT to primary tumor, nephrectomy 4 weeks later. The source was blood, collected from a patient whose treatment included radiotherapy and nephrectomy. The receptors were sampled from a woman aged 50 to 65 with renal cell carcinoma.

V usage is TRBV7-2 and J usage is TRBJ2-7, with TRBD2 identical over 7 bases. Germline values: CDR1 SGHTA, CDR2 FQGNSA. V lost 0 bases and J lost 1; bases outside the gene matches: 0. The CDR3 is 14 amino acids. The CDR3 DNA reads as TGTGCCAGCAGCTTAGCGGGGGGGTCCTACGAGCAGTACTTC. Translated: CASSLAGGSYEQYF.

The chain links TRBV25-1 to TRBJ1-6; D remains unclear. Germline V gene sequence: CDR1 MGHDK, CDR2 SYGVNS. The CDR3 covers 13 residues. V was clipped by 5 bases and J by 7 bases, with 9 bases between them. This CDR3 reads CASSLQNNSPLHF. In DNA, the CDR3 is TGTGCCAGCAGTTTACAGAACAATTCACCCCTCCACTTT.

Only one count was recorded for this clone. The chain carries TRBV11-2 and TRBJ2-7; D call uncertain. CDR3 length equals 14 residues. The germline V gene has CDR1 SGHAT and CDR2 FQNNGV. Trimming shortened V by 5 bases and J by 2 bases, and 13 bases separated the two germline ends. CDR3 sequence: CASSPSLGTYEQYF. The DNA for the CDR3 is TGTGCCAGCAGCCCAAGCCTGGGTACCTACGAGCAGTACTTC. The full variable domain, rest sourced from reference TRBV11-2 and TRBJ2-7, is EAGVAQSPRYKIIEKRQSVAFWCNPISGHATLYWYQQILGQGPKLLIQFQNNGVVDDSQLPKDRFSAERLKGVDSTLKIQPAKLEDSAVYLCASSPSLGTYEQYFGPGTRLTVT.

This chain connects TRBV19 to TRBJ1-2; maybe TRBD1 (5 bases). The germline gives CDR1 LNHDA, CDR2 SQIVND (reference sequence). V gave up 4 bases and J gave up 0 bases, with 9 bases separating them. The CDR3 runs 14 residues. CDR3 loop: CASSRGTANYGYTF. Here the CDR3 DNA reads TGTGCCAGTAGTAGGGGCACGGCTAACTATGGCTACACCTTC.

The chain uses TRBV4-3 and TRBJ2-4, with a possible D match to TRBD2 (5 bases). The CDR3 totals 14 residues. The germline V gene has CDR1 LGHNA and CDR2 YSLEER. The V end was cut by 0 bases, the J end by 6 bases, with 9 bases between. CDR3 loop: CASSQDYGVNIQYF. For the CDR3, the DNA is TGCGCCAGCAGCCAAGATTACGGGGTAAACATTCAGTACTTC.

The count of this clone is one. V usage is TRBV6-5 and J usage is TRBJ2-3, with 9 bases lining up with TRBD2. CDR3 length: 15 residues. Germline V CDR1 and CDR2: MNHEY, SVGAGI. Trimming cost V 4 bases and J 3 bases; bases outside gene matches: 5. The CDR3 DNA sequence: TGTGCCAGCAGTTGGGCTGCGGGAGGGACAGATACGCAGTATTTT. The encoded protein is CASSWAAGGTDTQYF.

This rearrangement joins TRBV5-1 to TRBJ2-1, with TRBD2 as a possible D gene (6 bases). V was clipped by 2 bases and J by 7 bases, with 19 bases between them. The CDR3 runs to 16 residues. Germline V gene sequence: CDR1 SGHRS, CDR2 YFSETQ. The CDR3: CASSFGTGDLGNEQFF. The CDR3 nucleotides read TGCGCCAGCAGCTTCGGGACTGGTGACCTGGGGAATGAGCAGTTCTTC.

This chain links TRBV10-3 with TRBJ2-3; D uncertain. Germline V gives CDR1 ENHRY, CDR2 SYGVKD. The CDR3 runs 12 residues. V lost 6 bases to trimming and J lost 8 bases, with 12 bases between them. CDR3 in DNA: TGTGCCATCAGCGACCTTAGCTCTACGCAGTATTTT. Encoded protein: CAISDLSSTQYF.

A few counts support this clone. The V call is TRBV5-4, the J call TRBJ1-1; D is uncertain. CDR1 is SGHNT, CDR2 YYREEE, per germline (reference sequence). CDR3 length: 12 residues. V lost 0 bases to trimming and J lost 3 bases, with 3 bases between them. The DNA of the CDR3 is TGTGCCAGCAGCTTGGGGGACACTGAAGCTTTCTTT. Protein sequence: CASSLGDTEAFF.

The chain combines TRBV7-9 with TRBJ2-1, with TRBD2 identical over 7 bases. The germline V gene has CDR1 SEHNR and CDR2 FQNEAQ (reference sequence). This CDR3 has 15 amino acids. V lost 5 bases to trimming and J lost 2 bases; unmatched junction nucleotides: 6. The CDR3 is CASSLGGGAYNEQFF. For the CDR3, the DNA is TGTGCCAGCAGCCTAGGCGGGGGAGCCTACAATGAGCAGTTCTTC.

The chain has TRBV28 and TRBJ1-5, with TRBD1 identical over 8 bases. Germline CDR1 MDHEN, CDR2 SYDVKM. This CDR3 region has 15 residues. Trimming removed 5 bases from V and 4 bases from J; junction bases left unmatched: 7. CDR3 residues: CASSTQGAGNQPQHF. In DNA, the CDR3 is TGTGCCAGCAGTACCCAGGGGGCTGGGAATCAGCCCCAGCATTTT.

V and J are TRBV19 and TRBJ2-2, with D possibly being TRBD1 or TRBD2 (5 bases each). Trimming cost V 5 bases and J 6 bases, with 13 bases left between them. Germline V gene lookup returns CDR1 LNHDA and CDR2 SQIVND (reference sequence). The CDR3 is 14 amino acids. This CDR3 reads CASSDRGAPGELFF. The DNA of the CDR3 is TGTGCCAGTAGTGACCGAGGGGCCCCCGGGGAGCTGTTTTTT.

The rearrangement links TRBV6-1 to TRBJ1-4; 8 bases agree with TRBD1. The V segment lost 5 bases and the J segment 7 bases; nucleotides outside the gene matches: 6. From germline, CDR1 is MNHNS and CDR2 SASEGT. The CDR3 extends over 14 amino acids. CDR3 amino acids: CASSSGQGTEKLFF. The DNA for the CDR3 is TGTGCCAGCAGTTCCGGACAGGGCACTGAAAAACTGTTTTTT.

This clone was detected only once. This chain uses TRBV19 with TRBJ1-1; 12 bases agree with TRBD1. The CDR3 consists of 17 residues. Germline values: CDR1 LNHDA, CDR2 SQIVND (reference sequence). With V trimmed by 8 bases and J by 4 bases, 14 bases remained unmatched. DNA for the CDR3: TGTGCCAGTTCCCACGGGACAGGGGGCAGATGGGGCACTGAAGCTTTCTTT. Encoded protein: CASSHGTGGRWGTEAFF.

J is TRBJ2-1 and V is TRBV13, with 7 bases that match TRBD1. The V gene's germline CDR1 is PRHDT and CDR2 FYEKMQ (reference sequence). V lost 9 bases to trimming and J lost 6 bases; unmatched junction nucleotides: 11. The CDR3 covers 14 residues. The CDR3 spells CASRGQGVINEQFF. The CDR3 nucleotides read TGTGCCAGTAGGGGGCAGGGGGTAATCAATGAGCAGTTCTTC.

The rearrangement joins TRBV21-1 to TRBJ1-1. TRBV21-1 is classified as a pseudogene. The CDR3 is made up of 14 amino acids. CDR3 sequence reads: CASSKMGGYTEAFF. CDR3 nucleotides: TGTGCCAGCAGCAAAATGGGGGGCTACACTGAAGCTTTCTTT.

The chain carries TRBV13 and TRBJ2-6; TRBD1 or TRBD2 may be the D gene (5 bases each). Germline CDR1 reads PRHDT; CDR2 reads FYEKMQ (reference sequence). CDR3 length: 17 amino acids. Trimming removed 4 bases at V and 3 bases at J, with 16 bases between. As DNA, the CDR3 is TGTGCCAGCAGCTCTGTTTTGGGGGAGTTTGGGGCCAACGTCCTGACTTTC. Its protein product is CASSSVLGEFGANVLTF.

The V gene is TRBV2, the J gene TRBJ2-7; tentative D call: TRBD2 (7 bases). The germline V gene encodes CDR1 SNHLY and CDR2 FYNNEI. V was shortened by 2 bases and J by 0 bases, with 17 bases between the two germline ends. This CDR3 has 17 amino acids. The chain's CDR3 is CASSEHWGGLSSYEQYF. The CDR3 region has the DNA TGTGCCAGCAGTGAACACTGGGGGGGCTTGAGCTCCTACGAGCAGTACTTC.

The V and J genes are TRBV7-9 and TRBJ1-2; D gene unclear. V was shortened by 6 bases and J by 6 bases, with 14 bases between the two germline ends. The germline CDR1 and CDR2 sequences are SEHNR and FQNEAQ (reference sequence). The CDR3 totals 13 residues. The CDR3, as DNA: TGTGCCAGCAGTTCCACTACGACCCATGGCTACACCTTC. Translation gives CASSSTTTHGYTF.

The chain recombines TRBV9 with TRBJ1-2, with D possibly matching TRBD1 (6 bases). This CDR3 region has 12 residues. Germline CDR1 SGDLS, CDR2 YYNGEE. The V end lost 4 bases, the J end lost 6 bases, and 10 bases lay between the germline ends. The CDR3 nucleotides read TGTGCCAGCAGCTCTTACAGGGATGGCTACACCTTC. This encodes CASSSYRDGYTF.

Only one count was recorded for this clone. This chain connects TRBV9 to TRBJ2-7, with TRBD2 matching over 8 bases. Trimming took 0 bases from V and 6 from J; bases not matched to a gene: 8. The germline gives CDR1 SGDLS, CDR2 YYNGEE. The CDR3 consists of 15 residues. CDR3 region: CASSVDPAGAPEQYF. The CDR3 nucleotides read TGTGCCAGCAGCGTAGACCCAGCGGGGGCTCCCGAGCAGTACTTC.

V is TRBV4-1 and J is TRBJ2-7; 7 nucleotides agree with TRBD1. V was pared by 0 bases and J by 3 bases, with 11 bases of the junction left unmatched. CDR3 length equals 17 residues. Germline CDR1 reads MGHRA; CDR2 reads YSYEKL. For the CDR3, the DNA is TGCGCCAGCAGCCAAGAAACCACAGGGGCCTTAAACTACGAGCAGTACTTC. Translated, it gives CASSQETTGALNYEQYF.

The rearrangement links TRBV7-2 to TRBJ1-3; D unclear. Germline assignment: CDR1 SGHTA and CDR2 FQGNSA. The V end was cut by 1 base, the J end by 4 bases, with 11 bases between. The length of the CDR3 is 15 residues. The CDR3 reads CASSLVEGWGNTIYF. The CDR3 region has the DNA TGTGCCAGCAGCTTAGTCGAAGGCTGGGGAAACACCATATATTTT.

This clone was seen a single time. This rearrangement joins TRBV7-9 to TRBJ2-5; TRBD2 is a possible D gene (5 bases). The CDR3 has 15 amino acids. Trimming left V 5 bases short and J 0 bases short, with 13 bases between. Germline CDR1 and CDR2: SEHNR and FQNEAQ (reference sequence). Here the CDR3 DNA reads TGTGCCAGCAGCATCTTCCGGGAATACCAAGAGACCCAGTACTTC. Translation gives CASSIFREYQETQYF. The full variable domain, its missing parts supplied by reference TRBV7-9 and TRBJ2-5, is DTGVSQNPRHKITKRGQNVTFRCDPISEHNRLYWYRQTLGQGPEFLTYFQNEAQLEKSRLLSDRFSAERPKGSFSTLEIQRTEQGDSAMYLCASSIFREYQETQYFGPGTRLLVL.

The chain is built from TRBV5-6 and TRBJ2-3, with 10 bases that match TRBD1. The germline gives CDR1 SGHDT, CDR2 YYEEEE. CDR3 length: 16 amino acids. Trimming took 5 bases from V and 2 from J; bases not matched to a gene: 8. CDR3 amino acids: CASRRRDRGTTDTQYF. In nucleotides, the CDR3 is TGTGCCAGCAGACGGCGGGACAGGGGTACCACAGATACGCAGTATTTT. Supplemented by reference TRBV5-6 and TRBJ2-3, the full variable domain reads DAGVTQSPTHLIKTRGQQVTLRCSPKSGHDTVSWYQQALGQGPQFIFQYYEEEERQRGNFPDRFSGHQFPNYSSELNVNALLLGDSALYLCASRRRDRGTTDTQYFGPGTRLTVL.

The V call is TRBV2, the J call TRBJ1-5, with D perhaps TRBD1 (6 bases). The CDR3 sequence is 15 residues long. Germline CDR1 SNHLY, CDR2 FYNNEI. The V end was cut by 6 bases, the J end by 3 bases, with 15 bases between. The CDR3 spells CASRLQGILNQPQHF. The CDR3 DNA is TGTGCCAGCAGGCTACAGGGAATTCTCAATCAGCCCCAGCATTTT.

This chain links TRBV18 with TRBJ2-7; TRBD1 matches 7 bases. Germline V gene lookup returns CDR1 KGHSH and CDR2 LQKENI. J was trimmed by 2 bases and V by 3 bases; bases with no gene match: 7. The CDR3 runs 15 residues. CDR3 protein: CASSPWKGAPYEQYF. The CDR3 DNA sequence: TGTGCCAGCTCACCTTGGAAGGGGGCCCCCTACGAGCAGTACTTC.